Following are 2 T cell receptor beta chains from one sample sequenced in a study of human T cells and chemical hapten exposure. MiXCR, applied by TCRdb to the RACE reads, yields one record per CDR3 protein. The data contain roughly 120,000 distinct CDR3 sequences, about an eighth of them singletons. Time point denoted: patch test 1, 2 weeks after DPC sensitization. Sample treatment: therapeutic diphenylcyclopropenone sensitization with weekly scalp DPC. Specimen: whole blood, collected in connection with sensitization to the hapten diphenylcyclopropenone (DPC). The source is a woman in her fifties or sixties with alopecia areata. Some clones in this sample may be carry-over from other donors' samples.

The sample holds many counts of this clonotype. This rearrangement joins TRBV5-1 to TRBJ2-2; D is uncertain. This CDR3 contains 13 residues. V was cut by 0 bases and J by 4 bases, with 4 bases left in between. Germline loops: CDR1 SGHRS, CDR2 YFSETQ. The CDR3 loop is CASSLGPTGELFF. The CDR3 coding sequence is TGCGCCAGCAGCTTGGGGCCCACCGGGGAGCTGTTTTTT.

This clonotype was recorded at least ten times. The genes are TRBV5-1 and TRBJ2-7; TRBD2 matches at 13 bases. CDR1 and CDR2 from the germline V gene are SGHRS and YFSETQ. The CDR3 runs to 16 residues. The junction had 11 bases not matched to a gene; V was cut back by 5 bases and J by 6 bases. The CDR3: CASRGQLAGGPGEQYF. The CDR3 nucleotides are TGCGCCAGCAGGGGCCAACTAGCGGGGGGGCCCGGCGAGCAGTACTTC.